Listed below are T cell receptor beta chains from one sample, sequenced in a study of blood T cell repertoires in COVID-19. The protocol was immunoSEQ multiplex PCR, while the TCRdb copy is restricted to in-frame clones and leaves out a portion. The data show 150,000 to 200,000 clones, with 82% seen just once and about 5% held by the top ten. What was sequenced was peripheral blood. The receptors shown here come from a woman aged 30 to 39 with acute or convalescent COVID-19. The CDR3 runs from the conserved cysteine through the conserved F or W. The order of the fields is J gene, clone size, D gene, V gene, CDR3 protein, CDR3 DNA. A D gene is named only where the DNA matches it firmly. The size of a clone is reported for some rows only, either as once, few or many, or as a class for expanded clones.

>TRBJ1-4|.|.|TRBV2
CASSGQTNEKLFF
TGTGCCAGCTCCGGACAGACTAATGAAAAACTGTTTTTT
>TRBJ2-7|.|.|TRBV5-1
CASSLIQTNEQYF
TGCGCCAGCAGCTTGATACAAACCAACGAGCAGTACTTC
>TRBJ2-3|.|.|TRBV5-6
CASSLELARPTDTQYF
TGTGCCAGCAGCTTGGAGCTAGCTAGGCCCACAGATACGCAGTATTTT
>TRBJ2-5|.|.|TRBV14
CASSHSEREETQYF
TGTGCCAGCAGCCATAGCGAGAGGGAAGAGACCCAGTACTTC
>TRBJ2-5|.|TRBD2|TRBV4-1
CASSQLAGEETQYF
TGCGCCAGCAGCCAATTAGCGGGGGAAGAGACCCAGTACTTC
>TRBJ1-1|.|.|TRBV5-1
CASSPGRGDTEAFF
TGCGCCAGCAGCCCGGGCAGGGGAGACACTGAAGCTTTCTTT
>TRBJ2-7|.|.|TRBV11-2
CASSSSTGLGGYEQYF
TGTGCCAGCAGCTCTAGTACGGGGCTAGGGGGCTACGAGCAGTACTTC
>TRBJ2-1|.|TRBD2|TRBV28
CASSFWQGGPGSYNEQFF
TGTGCCAGCAGTTTCTGGCAGGGAGGGCCCGGCTCCTACAATGAGCAGTTCTTC
>TRBJ2-5|.|TRBD1|TRBV19
CASSTGQIKETQYF
TGTGCCAGTAGCACGGGACAGATCAAAGAGACCCAGTACTTC
>TRBJ1-5|.|.|TRBV6-5
CASSYTRNQPQHF
TGTGCCAGCAGTTATACACGCAATCAGCCCCAGCATTTT
>TRBJ1-2|.|TRBD1|TRBV6-6
CASSYTETMTGFGYTF
TGTGCCAGCAGTTACACCGAAACTATGACAGGGTTTGGCTACACCTTC
>TRBJ1-1|.|.|TRBV4-1
CASSQGREAFF
TGCGCCAGCAGCCAAGGGAGAGAAGCTTTCTTT
>TRBJ2-4|.|.|TRBV15
CASAPALAKNIQYF
TGTGCCTCGGCGCCAGCGCTAGCCAAAAACATTCAGTACTTC
>TRBJ2-7|.|.|TRBV28
CASSVTRDEQYF
TGTGCCAGCAGTGTCACGCGAGACGAGCAGTACTTC
>TRBJ1-5|.|.|TRBV28
CASPDTNQPQHF
TGTGCCAGCCCAGACACTAATCAGCCCCAGCATTTT
>TRBJ1-6|.|TRBD1|TRBV2
CASSEGRTGDSWPLHF
TGTGCCAGCAGTGAAGGCAGGACAGGGGATTCTTGGCCCCTCCACTTT
>TRBJ1-2|.|.|TRBV9
CASSAYRDGYTF
TGTGCCAGCAGCGCCTACAGGGATGGCTACACCTTC
>TRBJ2-1|.|TRBD2|TRBV29-1
CSVGRSGTTKGNEQFF
TGCAGCGTCGGTCGGTCCGGGACTACCAAAGGCAATGAGCAGTTCTTC
>TRBJ2-7|few|TRBD1|TRBV6-2/TRBV6-3
CASSYGTGPYEQYF
TGTGCCAGCAGTTACGGGACAGGACCCTACGAGCAGTACTTC
>TRBJ1-2|.|.|TRBV5-6
CASSPGASSGYTF
TGTGCCAGCAGTCCAGGGGCGAGCAGTGGCTACACCTTC
>TRBJ2-7|.|.|TRBV30
CAWTPGGSSYEQYF
TGTGCCTGGACCCCCGGGGGAAGCTCCTACGAGCAGTACTTC
>TRBJ2-7|.|TRBD1|TRBV29-1
CSAGTGAEQYF
TGCAGCGCCGGGACAGGGGCCGAGCAGTACTTC
>TRBJ2-5|.|TRBD2|TRBV24-1
CATSDRTSAQETQYF
TGTGCCACCAGTGATCGGACTAGCGCCCAAGAGACCCAGTACTTC
>TRBJ2-1|.|.|TRBV6-5
CASSYSRWGHNEQFF
TGTGCCAGCAGTTACTCGAGGTGGGGCCACAATGAGCAGTTCTTC
>TRBJ2-1|.|TRBD2|TRBV5-1
CASSERLAHPSSYNEQFF
TGCGCCAGCAGCGAAAGACTAGCCCACCCGAGCTCCTACAATGAGCAGTTCTTC
>TRBJ1-2|.|.|TRBV5-6
CASSLEIQGDTGYTF
TGTGCCAGCAGCTTGGAGATACAGGGAGATACTGGCTACACCTTC